This T cell receptor (beta chain) was found in a study of radiotherapy plus CTLA-4 blockade in lung cancer. General observations from the study: Blood saw expansion of tumor-derived TCR clones after radiotherapy plus ipilimumab.

V shed 4 bases, J shed 0 bases, and the junction held 7 bases outside the gene matches. CDR3 length: 16 amino acids. Germline V lookup: CDR1 SGDLS, CDR2 YYNGEE. Only a few counts were recorded for this clone. Its specificity is unknown. The study gave focal radiation plus ipilimumab CTLA-4 blockade to patients with chemo-refractory metastatic non-small-cell lung cancer. Method: immunoSEQ multiplex PCR; TCRdb's copy keeps in-frame clones and lacks some. The table records about 48,000 clones, 70% to 90% of them present only once. This clonotype originated in a human donor with non-small cell lung cancer that progressed on radiotherapy plus ipilimumab. Some clones in this sample may be carry-over from other donors' samples. V is TRBV9 and J is TRBJ2-5, with TRBD2 matching 9 bases. The material sequenced was peripheral blood, taken from a patient treated with radiotherapy plus ipilimumab. The CDR3 region has the DNA TGTGCCAGCAGCCCCACTAGCGGGTCGTACCAAGAGACCCAGTACTTC. It yields the protein CASSPTSGSYQETQYF.